Listed below are T cell receptor beta chains from one sample, sequenced in a study of shared clonotypes between healthy human individuals. Assay used: immunoSEQ multiplex PCR; TCRdb lists only in-frame clones, some missing. The top ten hold about 0.39% of the sample, which has 2.3 million or so clones, approximately 95% seen once. The sample comprised naive CD4+ T cells from PBMCs. The source is a man aged 18 to 30 in good health. Some clones in this sample may be carry-over from other donors' samples. The CDR3 runs from the conserved cysteine through the conserved F or W. Each record gives: CDR3 DNA, CDR3 protein, clone size, V gene, D gene, J gene. The D gene is left open where the match is weak. Size is omitted from some rows. Given values are once, few, many or a class for expanded clones.

CDR3 DNA: TGTGCCAGCAGAAAGGGCGCTGAAGCTTTCTTT; CDR3 protein: CASRKGAEAFF; clone size: few; V gene: TRBV2; D gene: .; J gene: TRBJ1-1
CDR3 DNA: TGCGCCAGCAGTCTGACTCGGAGCTCCTACAATGAGCAGTTCTTC; CDR3 protein: CASSLTRSSYNEQFF; clone size: once; V gene: TRBV10-1; D gene: .; J gene: TRBJ2-1
CDR3 DNA: TGTGCCAGCAGTTCCGGGGGAAGCTCCTACAATGAGCAGTTCTTC; CDR3 protein: CASSSGGSSYNEQFF; clone size: once; V gene: TRBV6-5; D gene: .; J gene: TRBJ2-1
CDR3 DNA: TGTGCCAGCAGCTTGAGGGGGCACACCGGGGAGCTGTTTTTT; CDR3 protein: CASSLRGHTGELFF; clone size: .; V gene: TRBV5-5; D gene: TRBD1; J gene: TRBJ2-2
CDR3 DNA: TGTGCCAGCAGCGTAGACGAGGGATCCTACAATGAGCAGTTCTTC; CDR3 protein: CASSVDEGSYNEQFF; clone size: .; V gene: TRBV9; D gene: .; J gene: TRBJ2-1
CDR3 DNA: TGTGCCAGCAGTTCCCGGACGGGGAACACTGAAGCTTTCTTT; CDR3 protein: CASSSRTGNTEAFF; clone size: .; V gene: TRBV2; D gene: .; J gene: TRBJ1-1
CDR3 DNA: TGTGCCTGGAGTGTACAGGGCCGGGATCAGCCCCAGCATTTT; CDR3 protein: CAWSVQGRDQPQHF; clone size: .; V gene: TRBV30; D gene: .; J gene: TRBJ1-5
CDR3 DNA: TGTGCCTGGAGTGGGGGTTCTAGCGGAAGAGGGCGGGATACGCAGTATTTT; CDR3 protein: CAWSGGSSGRGRDTQYF; clone size: .; V gene: TRBV30; D gene: TRBD2; J gene: TRBJ2-3
CDR3 DNA: TGTGCCAGCAGTCCTAGCGGGAGGGTTTACGAGCAGTACTTC; CDR3 protein: CASSPSGRVYEQYF; clone size: .; V gene: TRBV28; D gene: TRBD2; J gene: TRBJ2-7
CDR3 DNA: TGCAGCGTTGAAGATATTGGGGGGAAGGAGACCCAGTACTTC; CDR3 protein: CSVEDIGGKETQYF; clone size: .; V gene: TRBV29-1; D gene: .; J gene: TRBJ2-5
CDR3 DNA: TGTGCCAGAAGTCGACGGACTAGCGGGGAGTACGAGCAGTACTTC; CDR3 protein: CARSRRTSGEYEQYF; clone size: once; V gene: TRBV5-3; D gene: TRBD2; J gene: TRBJ2-7
CDR3 DNA: TGTGCCAGCAGCGACGTACGGGGGGCTATGGGTGAAGCTTTCTTT; CDR3 protein: CASSDVRGAMGEAFF; clone size: .; V gene: TRBV7-9; D gene: .; J gene: TRBJ1-1
CDR3 DNA: TGTGCCAGCAGCCCGGACAGCTCCTACGAGCAGTACTTC; CDR3 protein: CASSPDSSYEQYF; clone size: .; V gene: TRBV7-9; D gene: .; J gene: TRBJ2-7
CDR3 DNA: TGTGCCAGCAGCCCCCCCCAAGGAGGGGCCAACGTCCTGACTTTC; CDR3 protein: CASSPPQGGANVLTF; clone size: .; V gene: TRBV9; D gene: .; J gene: TRBJ2-6
CDR3 DNA: TGCAGCGTTGCTGGGTTTGCTAATGAAAAACTGTTTTTT; CDR3 protein: CSVAGFANEKLFF; clone size: .; V gene: TRBV29-1; D gene: .; J gene: TRBJ1-4
CDR3 DNA: TGTGCCAGCAGCTTGCCAGGTCAGGATGAAGCTTTCTTT; CDR3 protein: CASSLPGQDEAFF; clone size: .; V gene: TRBV7-3; D gene: .; J gene: TRBJ1-1
CDR3 DNA: TGTGCCACCAGCAGAATGACAGGCAGCACCTACTATGGCTACACCTTC; CDR3 protein: CATSRMTGSTYYGYTF; clone size: once; V gene: TRBV15; D gene: .; J gene: TRBJ1-2
CDR3 DNA: TGCGCCAGCAGCGTGACCTTGGACGCGCACAATGAGCAGTTCTTC; CDR3 protein: CASSVTLDAHNEQFF; clone size: .; V gene: TRBV5-1; D gene: .; J gene: TRBJ2-1
CDR3 DNA: TGTGCCAGCAGTGTGAACCCACTTCACGGGAAGTTCTTC; CDR3 protein: CASSVNPLHGKFF; clone size: .; V gene: TRBV6-1; D gene: .; J gene: TRBJ2-1
CDR3 DNA: TGTGCCAGCAGTGGGACAGTTGCTACGCAGTATTTT; CDR3 protein: CASSGTVATQYF; clone size: .; V gene: TRBV28; D gene: TRBD1; J gene: TRBJ2-3
CDR3 DNA: TGTGCCAGCAGCTCCAGGACGGTCATGAACACTGAAGCTTTCTTT; CDR3 protein: CASSSRTVMNTEAFF; clone size: .; V gene: TRBV7-2; D gene: .; J gene: TRBJ1-1
CDR3 DNA: TGTGCCAGCAGCTTAACAGGGAACAATGAGCAGTTCTTC; CDR3 protein: CASSLTGNNEQFF; clone size: .; V gene: TRBV7-3; D gene: .; J gene: TRBJ2-1
CDR3 DNA: TGTGCCAGCAGCTCGGGGCGCTTCGGCTATGGCTACACCTTC; CDR3 protein: CASSSGRFGYGYTF; clone size: once; V gene: TRBV7-2; D gene: .; J gene: TRBJ1-2
CDR3 DNA: TGTGCCAGCTCACCACAGGGAGCCGGAGGCGGCGGGGGGTACAATGAGCAGTTCTTC; CDR3 protein: CASSPQGAGGGGGYNEQFF; clone size: .; V gene: TRBV18; D gene: TRBD2; J gene: TRBJ2-1
CDR3 DNA: TGTGCCAGCTCACCAGGCGGGGACAATCAGCCCCAGCATTTT; CDR3 protein: CASSPGGDNQPQHF; clone size: few; V gene: TRBV18; D gene: .; J gene: TRBJ1-5
CDR3 DNA: TGTGCCAGTAGTACAGCACCGAACACTGAAGCTTTCTTT; CDR3 protein: CASSTAPNTEAFF; clone size: .; V gene: TRBV19; D gene: .; J gene: TRBJ1-1
CDR3 DNA: TGTGCCAGCTCACCACCGCGCGGCAGGGACTCCTACGAGCAGTACTTC; CDR3 protein: CASSPPRGRDSYEQYF; clone size: .; V gene: TRBV18; D gene: .; J gene: TRBJ2-7
CDR3 DNA: TGTGCCTGGAGTGGTACGGGGAGTCTTGATTTTTCATTCACAGATACGCAGTATTTT; CDR3 protein: CAWSGTGSLDFSFTDTQYF; clone size: .; V gene: TRBV30; D gene: .; J gene: TRBJ2-3